These 20 T cell receptor beta chains originate from one sample sequenced in a study of OX40 agonist ivuxolimab in advanced cancers. Here immunoSEQ multiplex PCR was the method, and the copy in TCRdb shows in-frame clones only, minus some. The table has 40,000 to 60,000 clones, 65% to 85% seen once. The sample in question was CD4+ or CD8+ T cells sorted from blood, obtained in a trial of the OX40 agonist ivuxolimab. The receptors were sampled from an adult with an advanced solid tumor such as melanoma, head and neck, liver or kidney cancer.

Here the CDR3 DNA reads TGTGCCAGCAGCTCCCGGCAGGGCTCCTACAATGAGCAGTTCTTC. Its protein product is CASSSRQGSYNEQFF. The J gene is TRBJ2-1, the V gene TRBV13, with D possibly matching TRBD1 (5 bases). Germline V gene data show CDR1 as PRHDT and CDR2 as FYEKMQ (reference sequence). The CDR3 is made up of 15 amino acids. Between the trimmed V and J ends, which lost 4 bases and 0 bases, there was a span of 10 bases.

The V call is TRBV6-1, the J call TRBJ2-7; 11 nucleotides line up with TRBD1. Germline CDR1 reads MNHNS; CDR2 reads SASEGT. The CDR3 loop spans 16 amino acids. J lost 2 bases, V lost 2 bases, and 5 bases had no gene match. This CDR3 is CASSERGGQGAYEQYF. The CDR3 nucleotides are TGTGCCAGCAGTGAACGTGGGGGACAGGGGGCCTACGAGCAGTACTTC.

The J gene is TRBJ2-5, the V gene TRBV5-6; 8 bases match TRBD2. V lost 9 bases to trimming and J lost 2 bases; unmatched junction nucleotides: 9. The CDR3 runs 14 residues. Germline CDR1 SGHDT, CDR2 YYEEEE. CDR3 sequence reads: CATRGGGQQETQYF. CDR3 in DNA: TGTGCCACGCGAGGCGGGGGGCAACAAGAGACCCAGTACTTC.

In its sample, this clone was seen once. This rearrangement joins TRBV15 to TRBJ1-1, with 7 positions matching TRBD1. J gave up 1 base and V 0 bases, and 2 bases lay outside the gene matches. Looked up from germline, CDR1 is LNHNV and CDR2 is YYDKDF (reference sequence). The CDR3 loop spans 15 amino acids. Here the CDR3 reads CATSRETGANTEAFF. The CDR3 bases are TGTGCCACCAGCAGAGAAACAGGGGCGAACACTGAAGCTTTCTTT.

This rearrangement joins TRBV6-5 to TRBJ2-7; 7 bases fit TRBD2. CDR1 and CDR2 from the germline V gene are MNHEY and SVGAGI. This CDR3 is built from 14 residues. V trimming: 7 bases; J trimming: 2 bases; junction bases outside the gene matches: 8. CDR3 sequence reads: CASKLGGGTYEQYF. CDR3 DNA: TGTGCCAGCAAACTGGGCGGGGGTACCTACGAGCAGTACTTC.

The chain is built from TRBV6-1 and TRBJ1-1; D is ambiguous. The CDR3 consists of 13 residues. V dropped 5 bases and J dropped 3 bases, with 10 bases sitting between them. Germline V gives CDR1 MNHNS, CDR2 SASEGT. The CDR3 region is CASSYYQDTEAFF. Written as DNA, the CDR3 is TGTGCCAGCAGTTATTATCAAGACACTGAAGCTTTCTTT.

V gene TRBV7-2 combines with J gene TRBJ2-2; no firm D call. V lost 4 bases, J lost 5 bases, and 8 bases lay in between. Germline CDR1 is SGHTA and CDR2 is FQGNSA. The CDR3 consists of 13 residues. Written as DNA, the CDR3 is TGTGCCAGCAGCTCCTATAGTACCGGGGAGCTGTTTTTT. The encoded protein is CASSSYSTGELFF. The complete variable domain, with remaining parts taken from reference TRBV7-2 and TRBJ2-2, reads GAGVSQSPSNKVTEKGKDVELRCDPISGHTALYWYRQSLGQGLEFLIYFQGNSAPDKSGLPSDRFSAERTGGSVSTLTIQRTQQEDSAVYLCASSSYSTGELFFGEGSRLTVL.

V gene TRBV18 combines with J gene TRBJ1-2; weak D call: TRBD1 (5 bases). Per the germline V gene, CDR1 is KGHSH and CDR2 is LQKENI. V lost 6 bases to trimming and J lost 8 bases, with 16 bases between them. CDR3 length: 13 amino acids. The DNA for the CDR3 is TGTGCCAGCTCGGCGAGGGACCTTCCCGGCTACACCTTC. Protein sequence: CASSARDLPGYTF.

The rearrangement joins TRBV11-2 to TRBJ2-1, with TRBD1 matching 7 bases. The V gene end was trimmed by 5 bases and the J gene end by 6 bases; junction bases not matched to a gene: 10. The CDR3 sequence is 15 residues long. Germline CDR1 is SGHAT and CDR2 is FQNNGV. CDR3 bases: TGTGCCAGCAGCCCCGACAGGGTAAGCACCAATGAGCAGTTCTTC. Encoded protein: CASSPDRVSTNEQFF.

The chain joins TRBV7-9 to TRBJ1-4; D unclear. Germline loops: CDR1 SEHNR, CDR2 FQNEAQ (reference sequence). The V and J ends lost 1 base and 7 bases respectively, with 10 bases between them. There are 14 residues in the CDR3. This chain's CDR3 is CASSLGGRIEKLFF. The CDR3 region has the DNA TGTGCCAGCAGCTTAGGAGGGCGAATTGAAAAACTGTTTTTT.

V is TRBV7-9 and J is TRBJ2-3, with D possibly TRBD2 on 6 matching bases. The CDR3 covers 14 residues. Germline lookup yields CDR1 SEHNR and CDR2 FQNEAQ (reference sequence). The germline V and J ends were trimmed by 4 bases and 0 bases, with 8 bases remaining between them. The DNA of the CDR3 is TGTGCCAGCAGCTACGGACTAAGCACAGATACGCAGTATTTT. Encoded protein: CASSYGLSTDTQYF.

The gene calls are TRBV5-6 and TRBJ1-5, with unresolved D. The V gene's germline CDR1 is SGHDT and CDR2 YYEEEE. The CDR3 length is 17 residues. The germline V and J ends were trimmed by 3 bases and 3 bases, with 19 bases remaining between them. The CDR3 spells CASSSGLLAQNNQPQHF. The CDR3 DNA sequence: TGTGCCAGCAGCTCCGGGCTGTTGGCTCAAAACAATCAGCCCCAGCATTTT.

This sequence joins TRBV7-3 and TRBJ2-2; D is ambiguous. This CDR3 has 14 residues. CDR1 and CDR2 from the germline V gene are SGHTA and FQGTGA. V lost 3 bases and J lost 10, with 15 bases in between. CDR3 residues: CASSFGLRSEELFF. The CDR3, as DNA: TGTGCCAGCAGCTTCGGTCTTAGGAGCGAGGAGCTGTTTTTT. Using reference TRBV7-3 and TRBJ2-2 for the parts outside the CDR3, the full variable domain is GAGVSQTPSNKVTEKGKYVELRCDPISGHTALYWYRQSLGQGPEFLIYFQGTGAADDSGLPNDRFFAVRPEGSVSTLKIQRTERGDSAVYLCASSFGLRSEELFFGEGSRLTVL.

This chain connects TRBV6-5 to TRBJ1-6; D is possibly TRBD1 (5 bases). Trimming pared 5 bases from V and 7 bases from J, leaving 12 bases between. The CDR3 length is 14 residues. Looked up from germline, CDR1 is MNHEY and CDR2 is SVGAGI. CDR3 sequence reads: CASSESPGNSPLHF. CDR3 bases: TGTGCCAGCAGTGAATCACCAGGGAATTCACCCCTCCACTTT.

This clone was found a few times. The chain combines TRBV9 with TRBJ2-2; 12 nucleotides agree with TRBD2. The germline gives CDR1 SGDLS, CDR2 YYNGEE. The CDR3 extends over 18 amino acids. Trimming at V came to 4 bases and at J to 4 bases, leaving 11 bases not matched to a gene. The DNA of the CDR3 is TGTGCCAGCAGCTCCCAACCACTAGCGGGGGGAAGCACCGGGGAGCTGTTTTTT. As protein: CASSSQPLAGGSTGELFF.

This clone was counted a single time. The rearrangement uses TRBV9 and TRBJ2-7; D may be TRBD1 or TRBD2 (5 bases each). There are 13 residues in the CDR3. Trimming removed 4 bases at V and 4 bases at J, with 12 bases between. Germline CDR1 reads SGDLS; CDR2 reads YYNGEE. For the CDR3, the DNA is TGTGCCAGCAGCATCAGGGACGGATACGAGCAGTACTTC. It codes for CASSIRDGYEQYF. Full variable domain (remainder filled in from reference TRBV9 and TRBJ2-7): DSGVTQTPKHLITATGQRVTLRCSPRSGDLSVYWYQQSLDQGLQFLIQYYNGEERAKGNILERFSAQQFPDLHSELNLSSLELGDSALYFCASSIRDGYEQYFGPGTRLTVT.

J is TRBJ2-2 and V is TRBV7-8; 11 bases are shared with TRBD2. This CDR3 is 19 amino acids long. The V and J ends lost 8 bases and 2 bases, in that order; junction bases with no gene match: 16. Germline V lookup: CDR1 SGHVS, CDR2 FQNEAQ. The CDR3 here is CASRRLGLAGGDNTGELFF. DNA for the CDR3: TGTGCCAGCCGAAGACTAGGGCTAGCGGGGGGTGATAACACCGGGGAGCTGTTTTTT.

J is TRBJ2-1 and V is TRBV7-4; no reliable D call. CDR1 and CDR2 from the germline V gene are SGHVT and SQSDAQ. The CDR3 loop spans 15 amino acids. The V end was cut by 0 bases, the J end by 8 bases, with 14 bases between. Here the CDR3 reads CASSLAPGMGYEQFF. The CDR3 nucleotides are TGTGCCAGCAGCTTAGCCCCCGGAATGGGTTATGAGCAGTTCTTC.

The chain carries TRBV11-2 and TRBJ1-1; D gene unclear. The CDR3 runs to 16 residues. Per germline, CDR1 SGHAT and CDR2 FQNNGV. Trimming left V 5 bases short and J 1 base short, with 17 bases between. CDR3 region: CASSPRGRSPNTEAFF. CDR3 sequence (DNA): TGTGCCAGCAGCCCAAGAGGTCGGAGTCCGAACACTGAAGCTTTCTTT.

This clone was seen a few times. The chain employs TRBV27 and TRBJ1-2, with a tentative D call TRBD1 (5 bases). The CDR3 is made up of 15 amino acids. Trimming shortened V by 4 bases and J by 5 bases, and 17 bases separated the two germline ends. Germline values: CDR1 MNHEY, CDR2 SMNVEV (reference sequence). The CDR3 loop is CASSSTPQGLYGYTF. The CDR3 DNA reads as TGTGCCAGCAGTTCCACCCCTCAGGGTTTGTATGGCTACACCTTC.